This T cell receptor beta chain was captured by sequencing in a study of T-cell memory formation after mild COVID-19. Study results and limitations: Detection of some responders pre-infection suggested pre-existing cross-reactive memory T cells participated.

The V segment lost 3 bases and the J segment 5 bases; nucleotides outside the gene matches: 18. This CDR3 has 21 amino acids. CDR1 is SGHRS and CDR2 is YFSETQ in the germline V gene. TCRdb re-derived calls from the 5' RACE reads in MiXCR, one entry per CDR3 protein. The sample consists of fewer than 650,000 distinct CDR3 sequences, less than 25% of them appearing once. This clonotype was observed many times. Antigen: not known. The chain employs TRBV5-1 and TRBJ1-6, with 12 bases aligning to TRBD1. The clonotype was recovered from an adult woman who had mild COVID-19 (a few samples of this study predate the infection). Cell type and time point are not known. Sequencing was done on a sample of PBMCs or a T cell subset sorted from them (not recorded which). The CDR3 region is CASSYYPGQGASPGNNSPLHF. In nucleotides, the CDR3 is TGCGCCAGCAGCTACTACCCGGGACAGGGGGCTAGTCCCGGGAATAATTCACCCCTCCACTTT.